Listed here are 27 T cell receptor beta chains from one sample, sequenced in a study of T cells in Graves' hyperthyroidism and ophthalmopathy. RNA transcripts served as the template for amplifying TCR beta CDR3 regions. First-round RT-PCR of the TCR CDR3 relied on the HTBI primer set. From the multiplex PCR reads, TCRdb called clonotypes with MiXCR, one entry per CDR3 protein. The sample has approximately 330,000 distinct CDR3 sequences, roughly a fifth seen once; the top ten hold around half. The sequencing sample was made of blood. The receptors derive from a woman in her forties or fifties with Graves' hyperthyroidism.

The CDR3 loop is CASSLVAGGAYEQYF. CDR3 nucleotide sequence: TGTGCCAGCAGCTTAGTGGCGGGAGGCGCCTACGAGCAGTACTTC. The J gene is TRBJ2-7, the V gene TRBV11-3; TRBD2 aligns across 8 bases. Germline CDR1 is SGHNT and CDR2 is YENEEA. V lost 1 base, J lost 2 bases, and 4 bases stayed unmatched. This CDR3 has 15 amino acids.

This clonotype has only one observation. CDR3 region: CASSAPGVGKDGYTF. Here the CDR3 DNA reads TGTGCCAGCAGTGCCCCAGGTGTTGGCAAGGATGGCTACACCTTC. V is TRBV28 and J is TRBJ1-2; D is undetermined. Trimming cost V 5 bases and J 6 bases, with 19 bases left between them. This CDR3 has 15 residues. The V gene's germline CDR1 is MDHEN and CDR2 SYDVKM.

The chain employs TRBV5-1 and TRBJ2-1; 7 nucleotides match TRBD2. Germline V gene lookup returns CDR1 SGHRS and CDR2 YFSETQ. Trimming cost V 2 bases and J 5 bases; bases outside gene matches: 7. This CDR3 is 15 amino acids long. This chain's CDR3 is CASSFPAGAHNEQFF. CDR3 in DNA: TGCGCCAGCAGCTTTCCGGCGGGAGCACACAATGAGCAGTTCTTC.

This clonotype was detected only a few times. The V and J genes are TRBV7-6 and TRBJ2-1, with D tentatively TRBD1 or TRBD2 (5 bases each). This CDR3 comprises 14 residues. Trimming took 4 bases from V and 6 from J, leaving 13 bases between them. Germline lookup yields CDR1 SGHVS and CDR2 FNYEAQ. CDR3 region: CASSSDLGPNEQFF. CDR3 nucleotides: TGTGCCAGCAGCTCCGACTTGGGACCCAATGAGCAGTTCTTC.

The sample holds many counts of this clonotype. V is TRBV3-1 and J is TRBJ2-1; TRBD2 agrees at 12 bases. The junction had 8 bases not matched to a gene; V was cut back by 3 bases and J by 8 bases. The length of the CDR3 is 16 residues. Germline CDR1 is LGHDT and CDR2 is YNNKEL (reference sequence). CDR3 residues: CASSHGGLAGPDEQFF. The DNA of the CDR3 is TGTGCCAGCAGCCATGGCGGACTAGCGGGACCCGATGAGCAGTTCTTC.

There are many counts of this clonotype. The chain joins TRBV2 to TRBJ2-6, with D unresolved. The V end was cut by 4 bases, the J end by 0 bases, with 7 bases between. The CDR3 totals 15 residues. Germline V CDR1 and CDR2: SNHLY, FYNNEI. The CDR3, as DNA: TGTGCCAGCAGTGCGCGGCACTCTGGGGCCAACGTCCTGACTTTC. It is translated as CASSARHSGANVLTF.

The chain recombines TRBV5-1 with TRBJ1-5; no clear D gene. Deletions cut 5 bases from V and 7 bases from J, with 16 bases between. Germline V lookup: CDR1 SGHRS, CDR2 YFSETQ. This CDR3 is built from 14 residues. The CDR3 protein is CASSIEVGIQPQHF. Written as DNA, the CDR3 is TGCGCCAGCAGTATTGAGGTGGGTATACAGCCCCAGCATTTT. The full variable domain, with the rest looked up from reference TRBV5-1 and TRBJ1-5, is KAGVTQTPRYLIKTRGQQVTLSCSPISGHRSVSWYQQTPGQGLQFLFEYFSETQRNKGNFPGRFSGRQFSNSRSEMNVSTLELGDSALYLCASSIEVGIQPQHFGDGTRLSIL.

The chain couples TRBV11-2 to TRBJ1-3; TRBD1 might be the D (6 bases). CDR1 SGHAT and CDR2 FQNNGV come from the germline V gene. V was shortened by 6 bases and J by 0 bases, with 12 bases between the two germline ends. The CDR3 runs to 15 residues. The CDR3 reads CASRSDRNSGNTIYF. CDR3 nucleotide sequence: TGTGCCAGCAGGTCGGACAGAAACTCTGGAAACACCATATATTTT.

This clonotype has a count of ten or more. V gene TRBV11-2 combines with J gene TRBJ1-2, with unresolved D. The germline gives CDR1 SGHAT, CDR2 FQNNGV. V was trimmed by 3 bases and J by 1 base, leaving 12 bases between them. The CDR3 totals 15 residues. The CDR3: CASSFQQTLNYGYTF. The CDR3 DNA is TGTGCCAGCAGCTTCCAACAGACCCTTAACTATGGCTACACCTTC. Full variable domain (remainder filled in from reference TRBV11-2 and TRBJ1-2): EAGVAQSPRYKIIEKRQSVAFWCNPISGHATLYWYQQILGQGPKLLIQFQNNGVVDDSQLPKDRFSAERLKGVDSTLKIQPAKLEDSAVYLCASSFQQTLNYGYTFGSGTRLTVV.

In its sample, this clonotype was seen many times. The chain links TRBV20-1 to TRBJ2-3, with TRBD2 identical over 13 bases. CDR1 and CDR2 (germline): DFQATT, SNEGSKA (reference sequence). This CDR3 is 15 amino acids long. Germline trimming cut 5 bases from V and 2 bases from J; bases unmatched to any gene: 4. The CDR3 loop is CSAPTSGGTTDTQYF. The CDR3 DNA is TGCAGTGCTCCGACTAGCGGGGGGACCACAGATACGCAGTATTTT.

V gene TRBV14 combines with J gene TRBJ2-5, with a weak D call TRBD1 (6 bases). With 0 bases removed from V and 5 bases from J, the gap between germline ends came to 13 bases. Germline V gives CDR1 SGHDN, CDR2 FVKESK. This CDR3 comprises 15 residues. Here the CDR3 reads CASSQDQNRVETQYF. The CDR3 bases are TGTGCCAGCAGCCAAGATCAGAACAGGGTTGAGACCCAGTACTTC.

At least ten counts were recorded for this clonotype. The V call is TRBV28, the J call TRBJ1-2; D not certain. Trimming left V 4 bases short and J 7 bases short, with 19 bases between. The CDR3 runs to 15 residues. Germline CDR1 is MDHEN and CDR2 is SYDVKM. In DNA, the CDR3 is TGTGCCAGCAGTTCCTCCGACGGAGCGGAAAGTGGCTACACCTTC. Translation gives CASSSSDGAESGYTF.

In its sample, this clonotype was seen a few times. A much larger clone lies a single base off, so this may be a read error. The chain recombines TRBV11-3 with TRBJ2-1; perhaps TRBD1 as D (6 bases). Looked up from germline, CDR1 is SGHNT and CDR2 is YENEEA. The CDR3 loop spans 12 amino acids. V was trimmed by 4 bases and J by 10 bases, leaving 11 bases between them. CDR3 sequence (DNA): TGTGCCAGCAGCTCGTACAGGGACGAGCAGTTCTTC. This encodes CASSSYRDEQFF.

Note on this clonotype: The junction does not match germline at one end; this may be a read error. The V call is TRBV12-3 or TRBV12-4, the J call TRBJ1-1; a possible D gene is TRBD1 (5 bases). The CDR3 sequence is 14 residues long. Here the CDR3 DNA reads TGTACCAGCAGTTTAGCGCTAAGGGGCACTGAAGCTTTCTTT. Protein sequence: CTSSLALRGTEAFF.

The table lists this clonotype with many counts. A much bigger clone sits one base away, suggesting this may be a read error. The V call is TRBV5-1, the J call TRBJ2-7; D might be TRBD1 (6 bases). CDR3 length equals 13 residues. Germline CDR1 is SGHRS and CDR2 is YFSETQ. The V end was cut by 0 bases, the J end by 3 bases, with 7 bases between. The chain's CDR3 is CASSLGQDYEQYF. The CDR3 DNA is TGCGCCAGCAGCTTGGGACAGGACTACGAGCAGTACTTC.

This clonotype was found many times. V is TRBV2 and J is TRBJ2-7; TRBD1 matches at 8 bases. This CDR3 is built from 16 residues. Trimming at V came to 4 bases and at J to 6 bases, leaving 14 bases not matched to a gene. Germline V gives CDR1 SNHLY, CDR2 FYNNEI. In nucleotides, the CDR3 is TGTGCCAGCAGTGCAAGGGGCGGACAGGGAAGGGGCGAGCAGTACTTC. Translation gives CASSARGGQGRGEQYF.

This clonotype was recorded at least ten times. This sequence joins TRBV5-6 and TRBJ1-5; perhaps TRBD1 as D (6 bases). V was trimmed by 2 bases and J by 4 bases, leaving 10 bases between them. CDR3 length equals 14 residues. Germline V lookup: CDR1 SGHDT, CDR2 YYEEEE. In DNA form, the CDR3 reads TGTGCCAGCAGCTTCAGGGGAAGTAATCAGCCCCAGCATTTT. It encodes CASSFRGSNQPQHF.

In its sample, this clonotype was seen a few times. The rearrangement uses TRBV9 and TRBJ2-7; D unresolved. V was shortened by 0 bases and J by 2 bases, with 12 bases between the two germline ends. Germline V gives CDR1 SGDLS, CDR2 YYNGEE. The CDR3 contains 15 residues. The CDR3 bases are TGTGCCAGCAGCGTAGACAGTAACAGTGCCTACGAGCAGTACTTC. Protein sequence: CASSVDSNSAYEQYF.

Worth noting for this clonotype: This sequence may be a read error, since a much larger clone differs from it by one base. This rearrangement joins TRBV10-3 to TRBJ1-5; weak D call: TRBD1 (6 bases). The CDR3 sequence is 12 residues long. Germline assignment: CDR1 ENHRY and CDR2 SYGVKD. Trimming took 10 bases from V and 4 from J, leaving 11 bases between them. The CDR3 reads CATQGQNQPQHF. CDR3 coding DNA: TGTGCCACTCAGGGACAAAATCAGCCCCAGCATTTT.

In this sample, this clonotype turned up a few times. The V call is TRBV7-3, the J call TRBJ2-2; D is ambiguous. This CDR3 has 13 residues. Trimming took 7 bases from V and 7 from J, leaving 13 bases between them. The germline V gene encodes CDR1 SGHTA and CDR2 FQGTGA. CDR3 residues: CASTRFLGGELFF. CDR3 bases: TGTGCCAGCACCCGTTTTCTGGGCGGGGAGCTGTTTTTT.

The chain couples TRBV7-9 to TRBJ1-1, with 11 bases aligning to TRBD1. Germline CDR1 is SEHNR and CDR2 is FQNEAQ (reference sequence). V shed 5 bases and J 0 bases; nucleotides not matched to a gene: 11. This CDR3 is 18 amino acids long. Here the CDR3 DNA reads TGTGCCAGCAGCACCAAAGGGACAGGGGGTCTATTGAACACTGAAGCTTTCTTT. Translation: CASSTKGTGGLLNTEAFF.

Comments on this clonotype: Given a much more abundant clone one base away, this may be a read error. V is TRBV11-2 and J is TRBJ2-1, with D hard to call. Germline V gene sequence: CDR1 SGHAT, CDR2 FQNNGV. The CDR3 has 11 amino acids. The V gene lost 2 bases and the J gene lost 9 bases, with 5 bases spanning the gap. As DNA, the CDR3 is TGTGCCAGCAGCTTAAATGGTGAGCAGTTCTTC. Amino acid sequence: CASSLNGEQFF.

The chain uses TRBV20-1 and TRBJ1-1, with D possibly TRBD1 on 5 matching bases. V was shortened by 6 bases and J by 1 base, with 12 bases between the two germline ends. CDR3 length equals 13 residues. Germline-derived CDR1 and CDR2 are DFQATT and SNEGSKA (reference sequence). The CDR3 region is CSAERTQNTEAFF. CDR3 nucleotide sequence: TGCAGTGCAGAGCGGACACAGAACACTGAAGCTTTCTTT.

At least ten counts were recorded for this clonotype. The chain recombines TRBV28 with TRBJ1-4; 10 bases map to TRBD1. CDR3 length: 16 residues. Per germline, CDR1 MDHEN and CDR2 SYDVKM. The J segment lost 7 bases and the V segment lost 4 bases, leaving 9 bases of the junction unmatched. CDR3 in amino acids: CASSSPRGTGVEKLFF. The DNA for the CDR3 is TGTGCCAGCAGTTCCCCCCGCGGGACAGGGGTTGAAAAACTGTTTTTT.

This clonotype was counted at least ten times. The chain couples TRBV12-3 or TRBV12-4 to TRBJ2-2, with a possible D match to TRBD1 (6 bases). This CDR3 comprises 13 residues. Trimming pared 6 bases from V and 6 bases from J, leaving 11 bases between. DNA of the CDR3: TGTGCCAGCAGGGAACAGGGTTCCGGGGAGCTGTTTTTT. It translates to CASREQGSGELFF.

This clonotype has more than one count but fewer than ten. The rearrangement uses TRBV7-9 and TRBJ2-7, with D tentatively TRBD1 (5 bases). The germline CDR1 and CDR2 sequences are SEHNR and FQNEAQ (reference sequence). Trimming removed 7 bases at V and 1 base at J, with 11 bases between. The CDR3 consists of 13 residues. Written as DNA, the CDR3 is TGTGCCAGCATGATCCAGGGATCCTACGAGCAGTACTTC. Protein sequence: CASMIQGSYEQYF.

Ten or more counts support this clonotype. This chain links TRBV11-2 with TRBJ1-1; unclear D gene. V lost 5 bases, J lost 1 base, and 20 bases lay in between. Per the germline V gene, CDR1 is SGHAT and CDR2 is FQNNGV. This CDR3 has 17 amino acids. The CDR3 sequence is CASSEIRRRASNTEAFF. The CDR3 DNA reads as TGTGCCAGCAGCGAGATCAGGAGGCGAGCTTCGAACACTGAAGCTTTCTTT.